This TCR beta chain was recorded in a study of T cell repertoires in cytomegalovirus infection. Whole-study findings and limits: Dominating the ex vivo response were TCR beta clonotypes that were CMV-specific and HLA-C-restricted.

Using its own MiXCR run on the reads, TCRdb lists one record per CDR3 protein. The sample has about 600,000 distinct CDR3 sequences; roughly a quarter are singletons. V was pared by 3 bases and J by 7 bases, with 16 bases between. The CDR3 loop spans 15 amino acids. The germline V gene encodes CDR1 SGHRS and CDR2 YFSETQ. As for this clonotype: Its matching antigen is unknown.

The sample consisted of CD8+ T cells from PBMCs. The chain uses TRBV5-1 and TRBJ1-4; possible D gene TRBD1, 5 bases. This TCR was recovered from a human donor in good health (CMV status not recorded). Some clones in this sample may be carry-over from other donors' samples. The CDR3 here is CASSSSRGAGEKLFF. Here the CDR3 DNA reads TGCGCCAGCAGCTCCTCACGGGGCGCGGGTGAAAAACTGTTTTTT.